The clone carrying this T cell receptor beta chain is a singleton in its sample. As yet, its antigen is unknown. The template for TCR beta VDJ and CDR3 sequence profiling was genomic DNA. TCRdb itself ran the reads through MiXCR, one entry per CDR3 protein. This sample has fewer than 200,000 distinct CDR3 sequences; 71% occur once, and the top ten carry about 50%. Patients sequenced had flow cytometry evidence of CD8+CD57+ cell expansion. The cohort consisted entirely of patients having severe acquired aplastic anemia. When blood sampling took place, the patients had received no therapy. Germline-derived CDR1 and CDR2 are SQVTM and ANQGSEA. V lost 5 bases and J 4 bases, leaving 12 bases between the germline ends. The CDR3 is made up of 12 amino acids. This record belongs to a study of CD8+CD57+ T cells in acquired aplastic anemia. Study overall: Mean yield of DNA from sorted CD4+ and CD8+ cells was approximately 3 ug. Overall study results and limits: Overlap between patients and controls comprised about 28 CD8+ CDR3 sequences.

Sequenced input: sorted CD4+, CD8+, or CD8+CD57+ T cells (not recorded which) from PBMCs. V is TRBV29-1 and J is TRBJ2-7; no firm D call. This TCR came from a human donor with aplastic anemia. The CDR3 is CSVYCPSYEQYF. The CDR3, as DNA: TGCAGCGTTTATTGCCCCAGTTACGAGCAGTACTTC.